The 8 T cell receptor beta chains in this list originate from one sample, sequenced in a study of blood T cells in healthy people across ages. The second PCR ran roughly 6 to 11 cycles with a sample-barcoded 5' primer and J-beta primers. TCRdb passed the 5' RACE reads through MiXCR, listing each CDR3 protein once. The table lists about 1.7 million distinct CDR3 sequences, over 25% of them singletons. The sequencing input was blood. The source of these receptors is a woman aged 25 to 39 in good health.

Notes on this clonotype: This could be a read error, since a much larger clone is one nucleotide away. V usage is TRBV20-1 and J usage is TRBJ2-7; D is unresolved. Germline CDR1 DFQATT, CDR2 SNEGSKA (reference sequence). The CDR3 runs to 14 residues. The CDR3 is CSARDPVASCEQYF. Written as DNA, the CDR3 is TGCAGTGCTAGAGATCCCGTGGCCTCCTGCGAGCAGTACTTC.

This clonotype has a handful of counts. The gene calls are TRBV29-1 and TRBJ2-1; D not certain. CDR3 size: 16 residues. The V end lost 2 bases, the J end lost 3 bases, and 17 bases lay between the germline ends. Germline lookup yields CDR1 SQVTM and CDR2 ANQGSEA. CDR3 nucleotide sequence: TGCAGCGTTGAAAAGAGGACGGCCTACAACTACAATGAGCAGTTCTTC. It encodes CSVEKRTAYNYNEQFF.

The rearrangement links TRBV7-3 to TRBJ2-1; D gene ambiguous. There are 13 residues in the CDR3. Germline CDR1 and CDR2: SGHTA and FQGTGA. With 1 base removed from V and 13 bases from J, the gap between germline ends came to 14 bases. The CDR3, as DNA: TGTGCCAGCAGCTTAATGAGAGGTCAGGTTCAGTTCTTC. Translated, it gives CASSLMRGQVQFF.

The chain links TRBV30 to TRBJ1-1, with D tentatively TRBD1 (5 bases). The V gene lost 1 base and the J gene lost 0 bases, with 9 bases spanning the gap. CDR1 is GTSNPN, CDR2 SVGIG, per germline (reference sequence). This CDR3 region has 14 residues. The CDR3 DNA reads as TGTGCCTGGAGTGGGGGGATAATGAACACTGAAGCTTTCTTT. Amino acids: CAWSGGIMNTEAFF. The entire variable domain, with the rest obtained from reference TRBV30 and TRBJ1-1, is as follows: SQTIHQWPATLVQPVGSPLSLECTVEGTSNPNLYWYRQAAGRGLQLLFYSVGIGQISSEVPQNLSASRPQDRQFILSSKKLLLSDSGFYLCAWSGGIMNTEAFFGQGTRLTVV.

CDR3 loop: CASRYGGQETQYF. As DNA, the CDR3 is TGTGCCAGCAGGTACGGGGGCCAAGAGACCCAGTACTTC. This chain uses TRBV6-5 with TRBJ2-5; weak D call: TRBD2 (6 bases). CDR3 length equals 13 residues. Germline V gene lookup returns CDR1 MNHEY and CDR2 SVGAGI. V was shortened by 6 bases and J by 1 base, with 9 bases between the two germline ends.

This clonotype was seen more than once but under ten times. The CDR3 DNA reads TGCAGTGTCGCCTCTAGCGGGACTAGCACAGATACGCAGTATTTT. Its translation: CSVASSGTSTDTQYF. This sequence joins TRBV20-1 and TRBJ2-3, with 9 bases matching TRBD2. CDR3 length: 15 amino acids. Germline CDR1 is DFQATT and CDR2 is SNEGSKA (reference sequence). The J segment lost 0 bases and the V segment lost 7 bases, leaving 8 bases of the junction unmatched.

V and J are TRBV11-2 and TRBJ2-7; unclear D gene. V lost 6 bases and J lost 2, with 14 bases in between. Per germline, CDR1 SGHAT and CDR2 FQNNGV. This CDR3 is 14 amino acids long. The CDR3 DNA reads TGTGCCAGCAGACGAGGAATTTCTCCCTACGAGCAGTACTTC. As protein: CASRRGISPYEQYF.

The J gene is TRBJ1-4, the V gene TRBV6-6; D is unclear. CDR1 MNHNY and CDR2 SVGAGI come from the germline V gene (reference sequence). The CDR3 consists of 14 residues. Between the trimmed V and J ends, which lost 3 bases and 0 bases, there was a span of 5 bases. CDR3 bases: TGTGCCAGCAGTTATATGGCAACTAATGAAAAACTGTTTTTT. Residues: CASSYMATNEKLFF.